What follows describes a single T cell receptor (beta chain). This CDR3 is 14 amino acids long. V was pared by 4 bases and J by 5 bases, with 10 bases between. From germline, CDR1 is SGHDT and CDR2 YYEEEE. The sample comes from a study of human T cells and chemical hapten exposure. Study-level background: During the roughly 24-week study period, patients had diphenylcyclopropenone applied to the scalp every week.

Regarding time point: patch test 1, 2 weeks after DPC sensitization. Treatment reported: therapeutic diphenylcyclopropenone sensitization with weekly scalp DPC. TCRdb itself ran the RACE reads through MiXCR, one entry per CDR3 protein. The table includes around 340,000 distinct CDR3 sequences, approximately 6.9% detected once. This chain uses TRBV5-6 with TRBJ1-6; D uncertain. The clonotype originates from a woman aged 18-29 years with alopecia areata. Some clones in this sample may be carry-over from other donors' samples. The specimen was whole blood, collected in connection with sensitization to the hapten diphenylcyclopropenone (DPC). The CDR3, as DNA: TGTGCCAGCAGCAATACCCCGGATAATTCACCCCTCCACTTT. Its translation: CASSNTPDNSPLHF.